One sample yielded the 9 T cell receptor beta chains listed below, sequenced in a study of immune cell composition in non-small cell lung cancer. Method: immunoSEQ multiplex PCR; TCRdb's copy keeps in-frame clones and lacks some. The sample carries 7,200 or so clones, around 67% recorded once. Normal lung sampling was at least 3 cm from the tumour, as distant as possible. The sequenced material came from non-adjacent lung tissue. Every receptor here comes from a human donor with non-small cell lung cancer.

This sequence joins TRBV9 and TRBJ2-7; maybe TRBD1 (6 bases). CDR3 length equals 15 residues. The ends were cut back, 4 bases at V and 0 bases at J, with 14 bases in the middle. CDR1 and CDR2 from the germline V gene are SGDLS and YYNGEE. CDR3 region: CASSPGTLGSYEQYF. DNA for the CDR3: TGTGCCAGCAGCCCCGGGACACTTGGCTCCTACGAGCAGTACTTC.

The chain's CDR3 is CASSSGHGYEQYF. The CDR3 region has the DNA TGTGCCAGTAGCTCCGGACACGGCTACGAGCAGTACTTC. The V call is TRBV19, the J call TRBJ2-7; possibly TRBD1 for D (5 bases). V lost 6 bases to trimming and J lost 3 bases, with 12 bases between them. Germline CDR1 is LNHDA and CDR2 is SQIVND (reference sequence). This CDR3 is 13 amino acids long.

V usage is TRBV7-8 and J usage is TRBJ2-6, with 7 bases fitting TRBD2. With 6 bases clipped from V and 1 base from J, the junction kept 12 bases outside the gene matches. In germline, CDR1 is SGHVS, CDR2 FQNEAQ. The CDR3 contains 18 residues. The CDR3 spells CASRPPAGVISGANVLTF. The CDR3 coding sequence is TGTGCCAGCAGGCCTCCCGCGGGGGTAATATCTGGGGCCAACGTCCTGACTTTC.

With regard to this clone: Mismatch with germline at one junction end may stem from a read error. This chain uses TRBV7-7 with TRBJ2-2; TRBD1 might be the D (5 bases). From germline, CDR1 is SSHAT and CDR2 FNYEAQ (reference sequence). This CDR3 region has 14 residues. The CDR3 region is CASSPDRGTGELFF. The DNA for the CDR3 is TGTGCTAGCAGCCCCGACAGAGGCACCGGGGAGCTGTTTTTT.

The V and J genes are TRBV7-2 and TRBJ1-4; D ambiguous. Germline CDR1 is SGHTA and CDR2 is FQGNSA. Trimming removed 5 bases from V and 6 bases from J, with 13 bases in between. CDR3 length: 14 residues. In DNA, the CDR3 is TGTGCCAGCAGCCGTGGTCAGTGGTATGAAAAACTGTTTTTT. Its translation: CASSRGQWYEKLFF.

The V and J genes are TRBV9 and TRBJ1-1; the D is unclear. Per the germline V gene, CDR1 is SGDLS and CDR2 is YYNGEE. V lost 0 bases to trimming and J lost 5 bases, with 11 bases between them. This CDR3 region has 14 residues. The CDR3 DNA sequence: TGTGCCAGCAGCGTAGAGGCAGCGAGGACTGAAGCTTTCTTT. Protein sequence: CASSVEAARTEAFF.

In this sample, this clone turned up once. This rearrangement joins TRBV10-3 to TRBJ2-7; 8 nucleotides agree with TRBD1. Looked up from germline, CDR1 is ENHRY and CDR2 is SYGVKD. Germline trimming cut 6 bases from V and 6 bases from J; bases unmatched to any gene: 10. CDR3 length: 14 amino acids. The CDR3 region has the DNA TGTGCCATCAGGATCCAGGGACAGGCTGGCGAGCAGTACTTC. This sequence encodes CAIRIQGQAGEQYF.

The chain uses TRBV2 and TRBJ1-2, with D unclear. This CDR3 has 13 residues. CDR1 and CDR2 from the germline V gene are SNHLY and FYNNEI. Trimming took 3 bases from V and 2 from J, leaving 7 bases between them. The DNA for the CDR3 is TGTGCCAGCAGTGAGGCTAGAAACTATGGCTACACCTTC. Its protein is CASSEARNYGYTF.

This clone was counted only a few times. CDR3 sequence reads: CAAGQGREKLFF. In nucleotides, the CDR3 is TGTGCCGCGGGACAGGGGAGGGAAAAACTGTTTTTT. V gene TRBV28 combines with J gene TRBJ1-4, with TRBD1 matching 10 bases. The CDR3 consists of 12 residues. V shed 11 bases and J 8 bases; nucleotides not matched to a gene: 5. CDR1 and CDR2 from the germline V gene are MDHEN and SYDVKM.